The 25 T cell receptor beta chains below all came from one sample that was sequenced in a study of shared clonotypes between healthy human individuals. Method: immunoSEQ multiplex PCR; TCRdb's copy keeps in-frame clones and lacks some. The table records some 2.1 million clones, approximately 94% of them present only once. CD45RO-negative, CCR7-positively selected cells formed the naive CD8 fraction, excluding terminally differentiated effector memory CD45RA+ cells. The material sequenced was naive CD8+ T cells sorted from blood. Source of these receptors: a man aged 18 to 30 in good health.

J is TRBJ2-3 and V is TRBV7-6; D might be TRBD2 (5 bases). Trimming took 1 base from V and 2 from J, leaving 7 bases between them. The CDR3 spans 14 residues. In germline, CDR1 is SGHVS, CDR2 FNYEAQ. The CDR3 DNA sequence: TGTGCCAGCAGCTTAGAGCGGACCACAGATACGCAGTATTTT. Translation: CASSLERTTDTQYF.

The genes are TRBV10-2 and TRBJ2-1; 8 bases are shared with TRBD2. Germline assignment: CDR1 WSHSY and CDR2 SAAADI. V lost 2 bases to trimming and J lost 8 bases; unmatched junction nucleotides: 26. The CDR3 has 21 amino acids. The CDR3 loop reads CASSETRAGVPAPSNLDEQFF. DNA of the CDR3: TGCGCCAGCAGTGAGACTAGAGCGGGAGTACCGGCTCCCTCTAATCTTGATGAGCAGTTCTTC.

This clone was observed a single time. The chain employs TRBV7-8 and TRBJ1-6; D gene ambiguous. CDR3 length equals 15 residues. Germline V gene lookup returns CDR1 SGHVS and CDR2 FQNEAQ. The V and J ends lost 5 bases and 3 bases respectively, with 11 bases between them. The CDR3 DNA reads TGTGCCAGCAGCCCCGAGGGTAGCTATAATTCACCCCTCCACTTT. Its protein is CASSPEGSYNSPLHF.

As to this clone: Other DNA sequences in this sample translate to the same CDR3. This chain uses TRBV9 with TRBJ2-7, with D possibly TRBD2 on 6 matching bases. The CDR3 has 12 amino acids. V lost 0 bases and J lost 7, with 8 bases in between. The V gene's germline CDR1 is SGDLS and CDR2 YYNGEE. CDR3 sequence (DNA): TGTGCCAGCAGCGTAGAGGGAGGTGAGCAGTACTTC. Translated, it gives CASSVEGGEQYF.

The chain links TRBV9 to TRBJ2-7; no firm D call. CDR3 size: 15 residues. The V gene's germline CDR1 is SGDLS and CDR2 YYNGEE. Trimming cost V 5 bases and J 1 base, with 16 bases left between them. The CDR3 sequence is CASSTGTDTSYEQYF. The CDR3 DNA is TGTGCCAGCAGTACGGGCACGGATACGTCCTACGAGCAGTACTTC.

The chain uses TRBV4-3 and TRBJ1-1; 10 bases agree with TRBD1. CDR3 length equals 16 residues. CDR1 LGHNA and CDR2 YSLEER come from the germline V gene. V lost 0 bases to trimming and J lost 4 bases; unmatched junction nucleotides: 5. Here the CDR3 DNA reads TGCGCCAGCAGCCAAGACACGACAGGGGGCGGCACTGAAGCTTTCTTT. Its translation: CASSQDTTGGGTEAFF.

The chain uses TRBV19 and TRBJ1-2, with D unresolved. The V and J ends lost 3 bases and 3 bases respectively, with 17 bases between them. This CDR3 contains 16 residues. Germline CDR1 is LNHDA and CDR2 is SQIVND (reference sequence). The CDR3 DNA sequence: TGTGCCAGTAGTATTCCCGGACGGGCCGGCTACTATGGCTACACCTTC. The encoded protein is CASSIPGRAGYYGYTF.

V gene TRBV28 combines with J gene TRBJ1-2; D perhaps matches TRBD1 (5 bases). V was clipped by 6 bases and J by 6 bases, with 14 bases between them. The CDR3 spans 13 residues. Germline CDR1 and CDR2: MDHEN and SYDVKM. The CDR3 DNA reads as TGTGCCAGCAGCCCATTTCAGGGTAATGGCTACACCTTC. Its protein product is CASSPFQGNGYTF.

This clone was seen a single time. This rearrangement joins TRBV4-1 to TRBJ1-2; the D is unclear. There are 15 residues in the CDR3. Trimming left V 1 base short and J 3 bases short, with 12 bases between. Germline CDR1 MGHRA, CDR2 YSYEKL. The DNA for the CDR3 is TGCGCCAGCAGCCAAGTAGACCCTGGGTACTATGGCTACACCTTC. As protein: CASSQVDPGYYGYTF.

This chain's CDR3 is CASSLAHEGASGYTF. As DNA, the CDR3 is TGTGCCAGCAGCTTGGCCCACGAGGGCGCGAGTGGCTACACCTTC. The chain employs TRBV5-4 and TRBJ1-2; no definite D call. V dropped 0 bases and J dropped 7 bases, with 16 bases sitting between them. Germline V lookup: CDR1 SGHNT, CDR2 YYREEE (reference sequence). The CDR3 loop spans 15 amino acids.

The DNA for the CDR3 is TGCGCCAGCAGCCATCCCAGCGGGGGGCCAACCTACGAGCAGTACTTC. It encodes CASSHPSGGPTYEQYF. The gene calls are TRBV4-1 and TRBJ2-7; 9 bases align to TRBD2. Germline V gene sequence: CDR1 MGHRA, CDR2 YSYEKL. Losses at the gene ends were 3 bases for V and 2 bases for J; bases not matched to a gene: 8. This CDR3 spans 16 amino acids.

The chain carries TRBV9 and TRBJ1-1, with TRBD1 matching over 7 bases. This CDR3 region has 16 residues. V lost 3 bases to trimming and J lost 6 bases; unmatched junction nucleotides: 14. From germline, CDR1 is SGDLS and CDR2 YYNGEE. The CDR3, as DNA: TGTGCCAGCAGCGGAGCCGATGGGACAGAGTGGGCTGAAGCTTTCTTT. It yields the protein CASSGADGTEWAEAFF.

This clone was observed a single time. The J gene is TRBJ2-3, the V gene TRBV4-1; 9 bases fit TRBD1. The germline V gene encodes CDR1 MGHRA and CDR2 YSYEKL. The CDR3 is made up of 15 amino acids. V gave up 0 bases and J gave up 9 bases; unmatched junction bases: 7. The CDR3 loop is CASSQDPGDRATQYF. The CDR3 DNA sequence: TGCGCCAGCAGCCAAGATCCTGGGGACAGGGCAACGCAGTATTTT.

The chain uses TRBV6-1 and TRBJ1-5; perhaps TRBD1 as D (5 bases). The CDR3 is 15 residues long. V shed 2 bases and J shed 4 bases, with 12 bases lying between them. Looked up from germline, CDR1 is MNHNS and CDR2 is SASEGT. The CDR3 sequence: CASSERDANNQPQHF. CDR3 bases: TGTGCCAGCAGTGAACGGGACGCCAATAATCAGCCCCAGCATTTT.

This clone was detected once. The chain links TRBV10-2 to TRBJ2-7; maybe TRBD1 (6 bases). CDR3 length equals 13 residues. Germline values: CDR1 WSHSY, CDR2 SAAADI. Between the trimmed V and J ends, which lost 6 bases and 3 bases, there was a span of 12 bases. CDR3: CASRGVDSYEQYF. Written as DNA, the CDR3 is TGCGCCAGCAGGGGGGTGGACAGCTACGAGCAGTACTTC.

This chain joins TRBV2 and TRBJ2-1, with 8 bases lining up with TRBD1. The germline V gene encodes CDR1 SNHLY and CDR2 FYNNEI. This CDR3 contains 15 residues. Trimming removed 5 bases from V and 0 bases from J; junction bases left unmatched: 3. CDR3 sequence (DNA): TGTGCCAGCAGTTCACAGGGGGGCTCCTACAATGAGCAGTTCTTC. This translates into CASSSQGGSYNEQFF. The whole variable domain, filled in from reference TRBV2 and TRBJ2-1, reads EPEVTQTPSHQVTQMGQEVILRCVPISNHLYFYWYRQILGQKVEFLVSFYNNEISEKSEIFDDQFSVERPDGSNFTLKIRSTKLEDSAMYFCASSSQGGSYNEQFFGPGTRLTVL.

This clone was found once. The chain has TRBV7-8 and TRBJ2-2, with TRBD1 matching over 9 bases. The length of the CDR3 is 14 residues. J was trimmed by 5 bases and V by 6 bases; bases with no gene match: 4. Per the germline V gene, CDR1 is SGHVS and CDR2 is FQNEAQ. CDR3 protein: CASRPGQGTGELFF. Written as DNA, the CDR3 is TGTGCCAGCAGGCCAGGACAGGGGACCGGGGAGCTGTTTTTT.

As for this clone: The same CDR3 also results from other DNA sequences found in this sample. V is TRBV10-3 and J is TRBJ2-7; no firm D call. The CDR3 sequence is 13 residues long. The V end lost 0 bases, the J end lost 1 base, and 4 bases lay between the germline ends. Germline V gene lookup returns CDR1 ENHRY and CDR2 SYGVKD. The CDR3 DNA is TGTGCCATCAGTGAGTCACTTTCCTACGAGCAGTACTTC. Its protein is CAISESLSYEQYF.

The chain couples TRBV7-6 to TRBJ1-5; D uncertain. V was cut by 1 base and J by 1 base, with 8 bases left in between. This CDR3 region has 15 residues. Germline values: CDR1 SGHVS, CDR2 FNYEAQ. CDR3 sequence: CASSLEPVSNQPQHF. In DNA, the CDR3 is TGTGCCAGCAGCTTAGAGCCAGTGAGCAATCAGCCCCAGCATTTT.

This rearrangement joins TRBV7-2 to TRBJ1-4; 9 nucleotides align to TRBD1. V shed 1 base, J shed 8 bases, and the junction held 8 bases outside the gene matches. Germline lookup yields CDR1 SGHTA and CDR2 FQGNSA. The length of the CDR3 is 16 residues. CDR3 residues: CASSLVYSGQGEKLFF. The CDR3 nucleotides are TGTGCCAGCAGCTTAGTTTACTCCGGACAGGGGGAAAAACTGTTTTTT. The variable domain in full, completed from reference TRBV7-2 and TRBJ1-4, reads GAGVSQSPSNKVTEKGKDVELRCDPISGHTALYWYRQSLGQGLEFLIYFQGNSAPDKSGLPSDRFSAERTGGSVSTLTIQRTQQEDSAVYLCASSLVYSGQGEKLFFGSGTQLSVL.

This chain links TRBV5-6 with TRBJ2-7; D is unclear. Between the trimmed V and J ends, which lost 0 bases and 4 bases, there was a span of 5 bases. The germline V gene has CDR1 SGHDT and CDR2 YYEEEE. The CDR3 runs to 12 residues. For the CDR3, the DNA is TGTGCCAGCAGCTTGGTGGAGTACGAGCAGTACTTC. Encoded protein: CASSLVEYEQYF.

This chain links TRBV4-3 with TRBJ2-5, with D tentatively TRBD2 (6 bases). Germline V gives CDR1 LGHNA, CDR2 YSLEER. This CDR3 spans 14 amino acids. Trimming shortened V by 4 bases and J by 5 bases, and 14 bases separated the two germline ends. CDR3 loop: CASSPGGLGETQYF. The CDR3 DNA reads as TGCGCCAGCAGCCCTGGAGGGCTGGGGGAGACCCAGTACTTC.

The chain joins TRBV19 to TRBJ2-3; D remains unclear. Germline-derived CDR1 and CDR2 are LNHDA and SQIVND (reference sequence). The CDR3 has 13 residues. Trimming shortened V by 5 bases and J by 6 bases, and 12 bases separated the two germline ends. CDR3 protein: CASSLGTTDTQYF. As DNA, the CDR3 is TGTGCCAGTAGTTTAGGAACGACCGATACGCAGTATTTT.

V gene TRBV5-6 combines with J gene TRBJ2-5; D is ambiguous. CDR3 length: 18 amino acids. Germline assignment: CDR1 SGHDT and CDR2 YYEEEE. Trimming cost V 0 bases and J 0 bases, with 18 bases left between them. This CDR3 reads CASSLGRPEKSYQETQYF. CDR3 DNA sequence: TGTGCCAGCAGCTTGGGCAGGCCCGAAAAGTCGTACCAAGAGACCCAGTACTTC.

The V and J genes are TRBV6-5 and TRBJ1-5, with 7 bases matching TRBD1. Germline trimming cut 6 bases from V and 6 bases from J; bases unmatched to any gene: 11. The germline gives CDR1 MNHEY, CDR2 SVGAGI. The CDR3 is made up of 15 amino acids. The CDR3 spells CASRQSTGQGQPQHF. The CDR3 DNA sequence: TGTGCCAGCAGACAATCGACAGGGCAGGGTCAGCCCCAGCATTTT.